The entry below describes one TCR beta chain. Its antigen is still unknown. The record originates from a study of T cell responses to AZD1222 COVID-19 vaccine. Study results and caveats: Repertoire sampling was restricted to post-peak T cell response timepoints. Donors, mostly white British, included more females; clonal diversity was possibly underestimated.

Sequencing was performed with immunoSEQ multiplex PCR; in TCRdb, only in-frame clones are kept and a portion is missing. The sample holds approximately 300,000 clones, around 93% seen once. The CDR3 spans 15 residues. Germline trimming cut 1 base from V and 4 bases from J; bases unmatched to any gene: 3. Germline loops: CDR1 KGHDR, CDR2 SFDVKD. The TCR comes from an adult who received the AZD1222 COVID-19 vaccine. The chain has TRBV24-1 and TRBJ2-3; 8 bases align to TRBD2. Here the sequenced sample was peripheral blood, taken 28 days after the second AZD1222 dose. The CDR3 reads CATSDFGLAADTQYF. In DNA form, the CDR3 reads TGTGCCACCAGTGATTTTGGACTAGCAGCAGATACGCAGTATTTT.